The 14 T cell receptor beta chains below all came from one sample that was sequenced in a study of regulatory T cells in long-lasting Graves disease (dated by TCRdb to the early 2020s). The intended sense of this specimen's time point label: newly diagnosed GD, antithyroid drugs for less than 3 months. For both TCR sequencing and RNA sequencing, RNA was extracted from PBMCs using TRIzol. Preparation of the library involved multiplex PCR. TCRdb records Illumina HiSeq 4000 as the sequencer. TCR beta libraries were built with iRepertoire HTBI primers and Arm-PCR amplification of CDR3 regions. TCRdb reanalyzed the raw reads on its own, using fastp at Q25 for trimming and MiXCR for clone calling, and kept in-frame beta chains. Each record represents a unique CDR3 protein, reported with the most common genes and DNA among its rows. Across this sample there are fewer than 550,000 distinct CDR3 sequences, with 16% seen only once. The biggest ten clones account for about 25% of the sample.

This sample was shared with a second study, whose subject was T cells in Graves' hyperthyroidism and ophthalmopathy.

The sequenced sample was peripheral blood mononuclear cells (PBMCs), obtained at new diagnosis, from a patient treated with antithyroid drugs. These receptors came from a woman under 30 with Graves disease. Donor details come from another sample of the same person, matched by shared clones.

This clonotype has only a few counts. This chain uses TRBV7-8 with TRBJ1-1, with TRBD1 matching over 9 bases. The V gene end was trimmed by 3 bases and the J gene end by 7 bases; junction bases not matched to a gene: 6. Germline CDR1 and CDR2: SGHVS and FQNEAQ. The CDR3 totals 14 residues. The CDR3 DNA reads TGTGCCAGCAGCTTGAACAGGGGGCTTGGTGAAGCTTTCTTT. Amino acids: CASSLNRGLGEAFF.

This clonotype was recorded many times. The CDR3: CSVAEGVPYEQYF. Written as DNA, the CDR3 is TGCAGCGTTGCTGAGGGGGTTCCCTACGAGCAGTACTTC. The rearrangement uses TRBV29-1 and TRBJ2-7; D perhaps matches TRBD1 (6 bases). The CDR3 totals 13 residues. V was cut by 4 bases and J by 2 bases, with 12 bases left in between. CDR1 and CDR2 from the germline V gene are SQVTM and ANQGSEA.

This clonotype was picked up many times. The rearrangement links TRBV6-2 or TRBV6-3 to TRBJ2-3, with TRBD2 identical over 7 bases. This CDR3 has 18 amino acids. Losses at the gene ends were 2 bases for V and 1 base for J; bases not matched to a gene: 12. CDR1 and CDR2 (germline): MNHEY, SVGEGT. CDR3 nucleotides: TGTGCCAGCAGTTACCGACTAGCCGGGGTGGGAGGCACAGATACGCAGTATTTT. It yields the protein CASSYRLAGVGGTDTQYF.

Many counts were recorded for this clonotype. This chain links TRBV5-1 with TRBJ2-3; D unclear. The germline V and J ends were trimmed by 5 bases and 0 bases, with 7 bases remaining between them. This CDR3 spans 13 amino acids. Looked up from germline, CDR1 is SGHRS and CDR2 is YFSETQ. CDR3 sequence: CASRTPSTDTQYF. The CDR3 region has the DNA TGCGCCAGCAGGACACCCAGCACAGATACGCAGTATTTT.

Ten or more counts support this clonotype. The rearrangement links TRBV7-3 to TRBJ2-3, with 9 positions matching TRBD2. CDR1 and CDR2 from the germline V gene are SGHTA and FQGTGA. There are 15 residues in the CDR3. V dropped 1 base and J dropped 4; count of bases not matched to a gene: 3. CDR3 nucleotides: TGTGCCAGCAGCTTAATAGCGGGAGCCCCAGATACGCAGTATTTT. It codes for CASSLIAGAPDTQYF.

This clonotype was recorded at least ten times. V gene TRBV3-1 combines with J gene TRBJ2-7; TRBD2 agrees at 7 bases. The germline gives CDR1 LGHDT, CDR2 YNNKEL (reference sequence). The CDR3 has 14 residues. Losses at the gene ends were 4 bases for V and 2 bases for J; bases not matched to a gene: 5. The CDR3 DNA follows: TGTGCCAGCAGCCTACGGGACTATACCTACGAGCAGTACTTC. This sequence encodes CASSLRDYTYEQYF.

This clonotype has only a few counts. The chain employs TRBV15 and TRBJ1-1; D is possibly TRBD1 (5 bases). Looked up from germline, CDR1 is LNHNV and CDR2 is YYDKDF (reference sequence). The V end was cut by 0 bases, the J end by 5 bases, with 16 bases between. CDR3 length: 16 residues. This CDR3 reads CATSRDIAGVGTEAFF. The CDR3 DNA sequence: TGTGCCACCAGCAGAGATATTGCGGGGGTTGGTACTGAAGCTTTCTTT. The entire variable domain, with the rest obtained from reference TRBV15 and TRBJ1-1, is as follows: DAMVIQNPRYQVTQFGKPVTLSCSQTLNHNVMYWYQQKSSQAPKLLFHYYDKDFNNEADTPDNFQSRRPNTSFCFLDIRSPGLGDTAMYLCATSRDIAGVGTEAFFGQGTRLTVV.

This clonotype was picked up a small number of times. The V gene is TRBV12-3 or TRBV12-4, the J gene TRBJ1-2, with D hard to call. V gave up 2 bases and J gave up 1 base, with 8 bases separating them. The length of the CDR3 is 14 residues. This CDR3 is CASSLSAVNYGYTF. CDR3 sequence (DNA): TGTGCCAGCAGTTTATCCGCAGTTAACTATGGCTACACCTTC.

This clonotype was seen a few times. This chain connects TRBV28 to TRBJ2-7; the D gene is possibly TRBD2 (5 bases). The CDR3 consists of 11 residues. The germline V and J ends were trimmed by 8 bases and 4 bases, with 9 bases remaining between them. CDR1 and CDR2 (germline): MDHEN, SYDVKM. In nucleotides, the CDR3 is TGTGCCAGCTTCGGGGAGTACGAGCAGTACTTC. Protein sequence: CASFGEYEQYF.

As concerns this clonotype: A much bigger clone sits one base away, suggesting this may be a read error. The chain carries TRBV6-1 and TRBJ2-3; D not certain. The germline gives CDR1 MNHNS, CDR2 SASEGT. The CDR3 is 18 residues long. CDR3 protein: CASRTRRRTAGGNTEASF. Written as DNA, the CDR3 is TGTGCCAGCAGGACAAGAAGACGGACGGCCGGTGGGAACACTGAAGCTTCCTTT.

This clonotype was seen ten or more times. V and J are TRBV27 and TRBJ1-1; no definite D call. Trimming took off 6 bases at V and 0 bases at J, with 11 bases between the two ends. The CDR3 covers 14 residues. The germline V gene has CDR1 MNHEY and CDR2 SMNVEV (reference sequence). The CDR3 reads CASSWSRMNTEAFF. The CDR3 bases are TGTGCCAGCAGCTGGTCGAGAATGAACACTGAAGCTTTCTTT.

The chain links TRBV20-1 to TRBJ1-5; TRBD1 is a possible D gene (6 bases). The CDR3 consists of 12 residues. V was pared by 6 bases and J by 2 bases, with 8 bases between. Germline CDR1 is DFQATT and CDR2 is SNEGSKA (reference sequence). CDR3 nucleotides: TGCAGTGCCGGGGGGCGCAATCAGCCCCAGCATTTT. This codes for CSAGGRNQPQHF.

V usage is TRBV20-1 and J usage is TRBJ2-1; no clear D gene. Germline loops: CDR1 DFQATT, CDR2 SNEGSKA (reference sequence). Trimming removed 2 bases from V and 10 bases from J, with 9 bases in between. The CDR3 consists of 11 residues. CDR3: CSARIVYEQFF. The CDR3 coding sequence is TGCAGTGCTAGAATCGTCTACGAGCAGTTCTTC.

This clonotype has just a few counts. V is TRBV29-1 and J is TRBJ2-2; D call uncertain. The length of the CDR3 is 15 residues. Germline V CDR1 and CDR2: SQVTM, ANQGSEA. The V and J ends lost 4 bases and 1 base respectively, with 13 bases between them. The CDR3 coding sequence is TGCAGCGTTGTCCGAGCCGAATTGAACACCGGGGAGCTGTTTTTT. Translating gives CSVVRAELNTGELFF.